The sequence of this T cell receptor beta chain was determined in a study of cytomegalovirus exposure and HLA in healthy donors. Study-level findings and limits: Generally TCR sequences proved uncommon, though certain public TCRs appeared in numerous donors.

Germline V gives CDR1 LNHDA, CDR2 SQIVND (reference sequence). The CDR3 runs 16 residues. Trimming shortened V by 4 bases and J by 3 bases, and 15 bases separated the two germline ends. A multiplex PCR was run with 60 Vbeta primers and 13 Jbeta primers. Generated by immunoSEQ multiplex PCR, the TCRdb table keeps only in-frame clones and is missing some. The sample yields about 160,000 clones, about four fifths seen once. A few counts support this clone. The antigen is unknown. Donors counted as nominally healthy when sampled, yet unrecorded immune exposures were likely. The TCR sequence derives from a male donor in good health and CMV-seropositive. Sequenced: PBMCs. V and J are TRBV19 and TRBJ1-4; a weak D match, TRBD1 (5 bases). CDR3 DNA sequence: TGTGCCAGTAGTACCCCCGGCGGGGGTTCTAATGAAAAACTGTTTTTT. Its protein product is CASSTPGGGSNEKLFF.